Below, one T cell receptor beta chain is given with its context. Its matching antigen is unknown. This may be a read error: a much more frequent sequence differs by one nucleotide. Ophthalmopathy patients had Clinical Activity Score at least 3, NOSPECS grade at least 4, duration under 3 months. CDR1 and CDR2 (germline): LNHDA, SQIVND (reference sequence). Trimming took 9 bases from V and 8 from J, leaving 26 bases between them. This CDR3 contains 15 residues. TCR beta CDR3 regions were amplified from RNA. RT-PCR in the first round (using the HTBI primer set) targeted the TCR CDR3. MiXCR, applied by TCRdb to the multiplex PCR reads, yields one record per CDR3 protein. The profile shows some 340,000 distinct CDR3 sequences, roughly 15% of them singletons. The source of the sample is a study of T cells in Graves' hyperthyroidism and ophthalmopathy. Study information: Pretreatment peripheral blood was obtained at initial diagnosis.

Study findings and constraints: Using 13 V-J features, a model discriminated ophthalmopathy from stable hyperthyroidism. The majority of expanded thyroid clonotypes above 0.001 also appeared in blood.

The chain joins TRBV19 to TRBJ2-7; tentatively, D is TRBD2 (7 bases). Sample: blood. The sequence was obtained from a woman in her thirties or forties with Graves' ophthalmopathy. Here the CDR3 DNA reads TGTGCCAGCCACGGGGGGCAGATGGGGGGTTACAAGCAGTACTTC. Amino acid sequence: CASHGGQMGGYKQYF.